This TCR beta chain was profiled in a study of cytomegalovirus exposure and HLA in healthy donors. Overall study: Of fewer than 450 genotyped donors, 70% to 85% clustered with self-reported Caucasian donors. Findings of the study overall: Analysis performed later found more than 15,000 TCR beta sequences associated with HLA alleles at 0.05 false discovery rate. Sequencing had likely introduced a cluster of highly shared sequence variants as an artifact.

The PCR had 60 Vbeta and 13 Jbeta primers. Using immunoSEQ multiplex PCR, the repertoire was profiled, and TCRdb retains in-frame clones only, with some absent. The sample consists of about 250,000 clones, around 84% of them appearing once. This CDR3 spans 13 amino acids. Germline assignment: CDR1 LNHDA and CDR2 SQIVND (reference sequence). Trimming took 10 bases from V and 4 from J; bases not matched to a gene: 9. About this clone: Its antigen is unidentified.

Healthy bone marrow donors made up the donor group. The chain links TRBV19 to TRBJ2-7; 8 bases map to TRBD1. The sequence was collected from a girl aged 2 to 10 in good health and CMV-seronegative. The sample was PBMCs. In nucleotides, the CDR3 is TGTGCCACCGGGACAGGATGGAGGTACGAGCAGTACTTC. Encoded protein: CATGTGWRYEQYF.